Presented here are 5 T cell receptor beta chains from one specimen sequenced in a study of molecular identifiers for immune sequencing clone quantification. TCRdb reprocessed the PCR reads via MiXCR and lists one record per CDR3 protein. The table includes hundreds of thousands of distinct CDR3 sequences, 25% detected once. Sequenced: naive CD8+ T cells from blood, with Jurkat cell RNA spiked in. The subset: FACS-sorted CD8+CD4-CCR7+CD45RA+ naive T cells. These receptors were collected from a human donor in good health. Some libraries in this study had Jurkat cell RNA spiked in.

This clonotype has ten or more counts. This rearrangement joins TRBV10-3 to TRBJ2-5, with D uncertain. In germline, CDR1 is ENHRY, CDR2 SYGVKD. The CDR3 consists of 15 residues. Trimming left V 1 base short and J 2 bases short, with 11 bases between. Written as DNA, the CDR3 is TGTGCCATCAGTGAGTGGAGCGCTGGTCAAGAGACCCAGTACTTC. Translating gives CAISEWSAGQETQYF.

This clonotype occurred many times. The chain employs TRBV27 and TRBJ1-5; no firm D call. V lost 4 bases and J 0 bases, leaving 16 bases between the germline ends. This CDR3 is 17 amino acids long. CDR1 MNHEY and CDR2 SMNVEV come from the germline V gene (reference sequence). The CDR3 DNA follows: TGTGCCAGCAGTTCGATACCAGGAAGCTATAGCAATCAGCCCCAGCATTTT. Its protein is CASSSIPGSYSNQPQHF.

This clonotype was recorded a few times. The chain links TRBV20-1 to TRBJ2-3; the match to TRBD2 covers 12 bases. Germline V gene data show CDR1 as DFQATT and CDR2 as SNEGSKA (reference sequence). The CDR3 runs to 18 residues. The V and J ends lost 0 bases and 6 bases, in that order; junction bases with no gene match: 13. The CDR3 region has the DNA TGCAGTGCTAGAGATTATACTAGCGGGGGGAAGCCCGGGGATACGCAGTATTTT. This codes for CSARDYTSGGKPGDTQYF.

This clonotype was seen repeatedly, ten times or more. The V and J genes are TRBV28 and TRBJ1-4; 7 nucleotides align to TRBD1. Unmatched junction bases numbered 16, after V lost 8 bases and J lost 13 bases. This CDR3 has 14 residues. Germline CDR1 and CDR2: MDHEN and SYDVKM. The CDR3 region has the DNA TGTGCCAGCCGGCCGGGACAGTTTGGAGTAGGACTGTTTTTT. Amino acids: CASRPGQFGVGLFF.

This clonotype came up many times. This chain connects TRBV20-1 to TRBJ2-7; possible D gene TRBD2, 6 bases. CDR1 and CDR2 (germline): DFQATT, SNEGSKA (reference sequence). Trimming removed 3 bases from V and 2 bases from J, with 14 bases in between. The CDR3 contains 14 residues. The CDR3 DNA reads as TGCAGTGCTAGCTTCGGGGGTGAAACCTACGAGCAGTACTTC. This translates into CSASFGGETYEQYF.